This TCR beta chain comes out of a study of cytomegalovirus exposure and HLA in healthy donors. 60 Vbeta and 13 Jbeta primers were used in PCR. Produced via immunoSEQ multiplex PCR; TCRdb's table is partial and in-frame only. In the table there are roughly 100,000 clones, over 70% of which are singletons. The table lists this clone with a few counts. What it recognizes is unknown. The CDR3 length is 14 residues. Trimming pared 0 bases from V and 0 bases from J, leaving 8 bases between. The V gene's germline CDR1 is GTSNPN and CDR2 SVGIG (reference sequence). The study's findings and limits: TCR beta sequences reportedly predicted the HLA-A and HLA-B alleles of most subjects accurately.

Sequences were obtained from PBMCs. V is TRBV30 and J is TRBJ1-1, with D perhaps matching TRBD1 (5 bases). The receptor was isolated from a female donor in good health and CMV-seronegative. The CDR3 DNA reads TGTGCCTGGAGTGTGCCAGGGTTGAACACTGAAGCTTTCTTT. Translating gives CAWSVPGLNTEAFF.